Below are 20 T cell receptor beta chains sequenced from a single sample in a study of a mutant IDH1 vaccine in newly diagnosed glioma. Here immunoSEQ multiplex PCR was the method, and the copy in TCRdb shows in-frame clones only, minus some. The sample carries roughly 50,000 clones, 65% to 90% recorded once. Time point specified: week 5, during vaccination. The vaccine gave 300 ug of a 20-mer mutant IDH1 peptide subcutaneously per dose. Their target antigens are unknown. The starting material was PBMCs, obtained from a glioma patient whose treatment included an IDH1 peptide vaccine. The receptors were gathered from a woman younger than 30 with glioma. Some clones in this sample may be carry-over from other donors' samples.

V gene TRBV7-8 combines with J gene TRBJ2-2; 16 bases are a match to TRBD2. Trimming took 4 bases from V and 5 from J; bases not matched to a gene: 7. Per the germline V gene, CDR1 is SGHVS and CDR2 is FQNEAQ. The CDR3 totals 18 residues. CDR3 sequence (DNA): TGTGCCAGCAGCTCCGCGGGACTAGCGGGAGGGAGAACCGGGGAGCTGTTTTTT. Translated, it gives CASSSAGLAGGRTGELFF.

As for this clone: A read error may produce the germline difference seen at one junction end. Other DNA sequences in this sample translate to the same CDR3. The V call is TRBV5-6, the J call TRBJ1-5; 8 bases match TRBD1. From germline, CDR1 is SGHDT and CDR2 YYEEEE. This CDR3 is 15 amino acids long. The CDR3 region has the DNA TGCGCCAGCAGCTTGGCCGGGACAGGAAATCAGCCCCAGCATTTT. It specifies CASSLAGTGNQPQHF.

The genes are TRBV6-5 and TRBJ1-2, with a tentative D call TRBD1 (5 bases). V lost 6 bases and J lost 14, with 22 bases in between. Germline V CDR1 and CDR2: MNHEY, SVGAGI. The CDR3 contains 13 residues. The CDR3 sequence is CASSRMSGLPWTF. Here the CDR3 DNA reads TGTGCCAGCAGCCGCATGTCGGGGCTACCCTGGACCTTC.

V gene TRBV5-6 combines with J gene TRBJ2-7; D unclear. Between the trimmed V and J ends, which lost 2 bases and 1 base, there was a span of 7 bases. The germline V gene encodes CDR1 SGHDT and CDR2 YYEEEE. The CDR3 spans 13 residues. This CDR3 is CASSLGVSYEQYF. CDR3 nucleotides: TGTGCCAGCAGCTTAGGTGTGTCCTACGAGCAGTACTTC.

The chain combines TRBV5-6 with TRBJ2-5; no definite D call. The V gene lost 0 bases and the J gene lost 5 bases, with 8 bases spanning the gap. CDR3 length equals 13 residues. Germline CDR1 and CDR2: SGHDT and YYEEEE. The chain's CDR3 is CASSLDSGETQYF. The CDR3 coding sequence is TGTGCCAGCAGCTTGGACAGTGGGGAGACCCAGTACTTC.

DNA of the CDR3: TGTGCCATCAGTCCGGGACAGCCCGCCCGTGAAGCTTTCTTT. This codes for CAISPGQPAREAFF. The chain combines TRBV10-3 with TRBJ1-1; 7 nucleotides align to TRBD1. V lost 5 bases and J lost 7; bases outside the gene matches: 10. The CDR3 loop spans 14 amino acids. The germline V gene encodes CDR1 ENHRY and CDR2 SYGVKD.

The chain couples TRBV9 to TRBJ2-1; 9 positions agree with TRBD2. The germline gives CDR1 SGDLS, CDR2 YYNGEE. The V and J ends lost 0 bases and 7 bases, in that order; junction bases with no gene match: 11. The CDR3 runs to 17 residues. The CDR3 nucleotides are TGTGCCAGCAGCGTAGAGGCTAGCGGGGATAAAGGGAATGAGCAGTTCTTC. Its translation is CASSVEASGDKGNEQFF.

As to this clone: The identical CDR3 is also encoded by other nucleotide sequences in the sample. This chain joins TRBV2 and TRBJ1-4; D may be TRBD1 (5 bases). The length of the CDR3 is 15 residues. V was pared by 7 bases and J by 7 bases, with 19 bases between. Germline assignment: CDR1 SNHLY and CDR2 FYNNEI. The CDR3 here is CASKPTRGYTEKLFF. CDR3 DNA sequence: TGTGCCAGCAAACCCACCCGGGGGTATACTGAAAAACTGTTTTTT.

The chain has TRBV30 and TRBJ2-7; D tentatively fits TRBD1 or TRBD2 (5 bases each). In germline, CDR1 is GTSNPN, CDR2 SVGIG (reference sequence). Trimming took 4 bases from V and 6 from J, leaving 13 bases between them. The CDR3 is made up of 12 amino acids. CDR3 amino acids: CAWIGAVGEQYF. Written as DNA, the CDR3 is TGTGCCTGGATCGGGGCGGTGGGCGAGCAGTACTTC.

This rearrangement joins TRBV27 to TRBJ1-1, with D perhaps matching TRBD1 (6 bases). Trimming cost V 6 bases and J 4 bases, with 9 bases left between them. This CDR3 is built from 12 residues. In germline, CDR1 is MNHEY, CDR2 SMNVEV (reference sequence). The CDR3 DNA reads as TGTGCCAGCAGCAGGGGTGGCACTGAAGCTTTCTTT. Translated: CASSRGGTEAFF.

The gene calls are TRBV5-6 and TRBJ1-3, with D perhaps TRBD1 (5 bases). Germline V gene sequence: CDR1 SGHDT, CDR2 YYEEEE. This CDR3 region has 14 residues. Trimming removed 3 bases at V and 1 base at J, with 8 bases between. DNA of the CDR3: TGTGCCAGCAGCTGGGGCCTATCTGGAAACACCATATATTTT. It translates to CASSWGLSGNTIYF.

A word on this clone: The same CDR3 arises from other DNA sequences in this sample as well. The rearrangement joins TRBV5-1 to TRBJ2-5; D might be TRBD2 (6 bases). The CDR3 loop spans 13 amino acids. Trimming stripped 4 bases from V and 5 bases from J, with 12 bases between. Per germline, CDR1 SGHRS and CDR2 YFSETQ. CDR3 protein: CASSGGTGETQYF. The CDR3 DNA sequence: TGCGCCAGCAGCGGCGGGACGGGGGAGACCCAGTACTTC.

This rearrangement joins TRBV7-9 to TRBJ2-5, with 10 bases that match TRBD1. Germline CDR1 SEHNR, CDR2 FQNEAQ (reference sequence). V lost 5 bases, J lost 3 bases, and 6 bases stayed unmatched. The CDR3 contains 15 residues. CDR3 sequence reads: CASSLTGTGEETQYF. CDR3 bases: TGTGCCAGCAGCCTCACCGGGACAGGGGAAGAGACCCAGTACTTC.

J is TRBJ2-1 and V is TRBV29-1; the D gene is possibly TRBD1 (6 bases). Trimming removed 2 bases from V and 4 bases from J, with 12 bases in between. Per germline, CDR1 SQVTM and CDR2 ANQGSEA. The CDR3 runs to 14 residues. In nucleotides, the CDR3 is TGCAGCGTTGAAACAGGGAAACCTTACAATGAGCAGTTCTTC. Protein: CSVETGKPYNEQFF.

This chain connects TRBV4-1 to TRBJ2-7; D might be TRBD2 (5 bases). Germline V gene lookup returns CDR1 MGHRA and CDR2 YSYEKL. CDR3 length: 15 amino acids. The V gene lost 4 bases and the J gene lost 0 bases, with 13 bases spanning the gap. CDR3 amino acids: CASSRGLVSSYEQYF. The DNA of the CDR3 is TGCGCCAGCAGCCGAGGACTGGTAAGCTCCTACGAGCAGTACTTC.

In its sample, this clone was seen a few times. This chain uses TRBV6-4 with TRBJ2-1; D might be TRBD1 (5 bases). CDR3 length: 16 amino acids. The germline CDR1 and CDR2 sequences are MRHNA and SNTAGT. Deletions cut 0 bases from V and 0 bases from J, with 9 bases between. DNA of the CDR3: TGTGCCAGCAGTGACTCCAGGGTGAGCTCCTACAATGAGCAGTTCTTC. Translating gives CASSDSRVSSYNEQFF.

This rearrangement joins TRBV5-1 to TRBJ1-1, with 7 bases fitting TRBD1. The CDR3 is 14 amino acids. Germline assignment: CDR1 SGHRS and CDR2 YFSETQ. V dropped 4 bases and J dropped 6; count of bases not matched to a gene: 9. The CDR3 bases are TGCGCCAGCAGCCAAGGGGGCGCCTCCTCTGAAGCTTTCTTT. It yields the protein CASSQGGASSEAFF.

In regard to this clone: The CDR3 does not end in the conserved phenylalanine or tryptophan, so this is likely a read error. This chain connects TRBV9 to TRBJ2-7, with 13 bases aligning to TRBD2. The J segment lost 1 base and the V segment lost 2 bases, leaving 3 bases of the junction unmatched. This CDR3 has 16 residues. Germline V gene lookup returns CDR1 SGDLS and CDR2 YYNGEE. The CDR3 DNA reads TGTGCCAGCAGCGTCGGGACTAGCGGGGAGTCCTACGAGCAGTACTCC. Protein: CASSVGTSGESYEQYS.

The gene calls are TRBV27 and TRBJ2-2, with 7 bases matching TRBD1. This CDR3 region has 15 residues. The V segment lost 3 bases and the J segment 6 bases; nucleotides outside the gene matches: 7. Germline assignment: CDR1 MNHEY and CDR2 SMNVEV (reference sequence). The CDR3 sequence: CASSFARGNAGELFF. The CDR3 DNA follows: TGTGCCAGCAGTTTTGCCAGGGGGAATGCCGGGGAGCTGTTTTTT.

The genes are TRBV27 and TRBJ1-2; 11 positions agree with TRBD1. Looked up from germline, CDR1 is MNHEY and CDR2 is SMNVEV (reference sequence). V was pared by 5 bases and J by 6 bases, with 8 bases of the junction left unmatched. CDR3 length: 15 amino acids. As DNA, the CDR3 is TGTGCCAGCAGTCGACCGGGACAGGGGGTTAATGGCTACACCTTC. Its protein product is CASSRPGQGVNGYTF.